The present T cell receptor beta chain was sequenced within a study of cytomegalovirus exposure and HLA in healthy donors. Findings of the study overall: A few CMV-associated chains were confirmed in vitro to be specific for CMV antigens. A few V segments could not be told apart, such as TRBV6-2 and TRBV6-3, and were left out. Immune exposure was documented only through CMV serostatus.

This clone has just one count. Antigen unknown. CDR3 length: 15 residues. Germline V lookup: CDR1 MNHNS, CDR2 SASEGT. Trimming cost V 7 bases and J 4 bases, with 17 bases left between them. PCR employed 60 Vbeta and 13 Jbeta primers. The method was immunoSEQ multiplex PCR; TCRdb's version includes in-frame clones alone and lacks a portion of them. The table includes about 100,000 clones, roughly 71% detected once. This clonotype was sampled from a man between 35 and 55 years old in good health and CMV-seropositive. The V gene is TRBV6-1, the J gene TRBJ2-1; D perhaps matches TRBD1 (6 bases). Material: PBMCs. CDR3 region: CASTVRDNSYNEQFF. In DNA form, the CDR3 reads TGTGCCAGCACGGTCCGGGACAACAGTTACAATGAGCAGTTCTTC.